This section outlines one TCR beta chain sequence together with its context. The data were taken from a study of blood T cell repertoires in COVID-19. With 5 bases removed from V and 3 bases from J, the gap between germline ends came to 14 bases. Germline V gene lookup returns CDR1 SGHRS and CDR2 YFSETQ. The CDR3 contains 14 residues. Profiled with immunoSEQ multiplex PCR; TCRdb holds only in-frame clones, not every one. The table includes about 340,000 clones, around 91% detected once. The receptor comes from a woman aged 18-29 years who had recovered from COVID-19. The V call is TRBV5-1, the J call TRBJ1-2; D perhaps matches TRBD1 (5 bases). The sample comprised peripheral blood. CDR3 sequence (DNA): TGCGCCAGCAGTCGGTCAGGGAAGGACTATGGCTACACCTTC. Its translation: CASSRSGKDYGYTF.